Presented here are 23 T cell receptor beta chains from one specimen sequenced in a study of persistence of HIV-infected CD4 T cells. Their antigens remain unidentified. This nonspecific control used anti-CD3/anti-CD28 bead stimulation of CD4+ T cells. Sorting selected CD4+ T cells upregulating both CD40 ligand and CD69. The immunoSEQ assay was version 4, run in survey mode. Some clones are missing from TCRdb's copy, which holds only in-frame ones; the method was immunoSEQ multiplex PCR. The sample shows about 45,000 clones, around 90% of them seen only once. Here the sequenced sample was CD4+ T cells sorted from PBMCs after roughly 20-hour stimulation, taken from a patient who received antiretroviral therapy. The receptors shown here come from an adult woman with HIV who was CMV-seropositive.

V usage is TRBV5-6 and J usage is TRBJ2-1; 8 bases map to TRBD2. Per the germline V gene, CDR1 is SGHDT and CDR2 is YYEEEE. J was trimmed by 6 bases and V by 7 bases; bases with no gene match: 9. This CDR3 spans 14 amino acids. For the CDR3, the DNA is TGTGCCAGCGGACTAGCCGCCCAATTCAATGAGCAGTTCTTC. Protein product: CASGLAAQFNEQFF. The full variable domain, completed using reference TRBV5-6 and TRBJ2-1, is DAGVTQSPTHLIKTRGQQVTLRCSPKSGHDTVSWYQQALGQGPQFIFQYYEEEERQRGNFPDRFSGHQFPNYSSELNVNALLLGDSALYLCASGLAAQFNEQFFGPGTRLTVL.

This clone was detected once. The rearrangement joins TRBV28 to TRBJ1-5; 9 bases map to TRBD1. The V gene end was trimmed by 8 bases and the J gene end by 6 bases; junction bases not matched to a gene: 14. The germline V gene has CDR1 MDHEN and CDR2 SYDVKM. The CDR3 totals 16 residues. Here the CDR3 DNA reads TGTGCCAGCCGTTCCACCGGGACAGGGTCGCCTCAGCCCCAGCATTTT. Protein: CASRSTGTGSPQPQHF.

The chain links TRBV5-1 to TRBJ1-2; D may be TRBD1 (5 bases). This CDR3 contains 14 residues. Germline CDR1 and CDR2: SGHRS and YFSETQ. V was pared by 1 base and J by 8 bases, with 15 bases between. The CDR3 protein is CASSLSDTPRGYTF. As DNA, the CDR3 is TGCGCCAGCAGCTTGTCGGACACTCCCCGGGGCTACACCTTC.

In its sample, this clone was seen once. The V call is TRBV6-5, the J call TRBJ1-1; tentative D call: TRBD1 (5 bases). V dropped 7 bases and J dropped 1 base, with 13 bases sitting between them. Germline-derived CDR1 and CDR2 are MNHEY and SVGAGI. There are 14 residues in the CDR3. The CDR3 sequence is CASNPGTANTEAFF. In DNA form, the CDR3 reads TGTGCCAGCAATCCCGGGACTGCGAACACTGAAGCTTTCTTT.

The genes are TRBV5-1 and TRBJ1-3, with D unclear. Germline values: CDR1 SGHRS, CDR2 YFSETQ. V lost 4 bases to trimming and J lost 0 bases, with 17 bases between them. This CDR3 comprises 17 residues. The CDR3, as DNA: TGCGCCAGCAGCCCCAATATTTCAGCAATCTCTGGAAACACCATATATTTT. Translating it yields CASSPNISAISGNTIYF.

The chain uses TRBV3-1 (or the pseudogene TRBV3-2) and TRBJ2-7; maybe TRBD2 (6 bases). The CDR3 is 14 amino acids. Trimming cost V 3 bases and J 4 bases, with 13 bases left between them. CDR1 and CDR2 from the germline V gene are LGHDT and YNNKEL (reference sequence). This chain's CDR3 is CASSHHGGPYEQYF. As DNA, the CDR3 is TGTGCCAGCAGCCACCACGGAGGGCCATACGAGCAGTACTTC.

The chain combines TRBV4-1 with TRBJ2-7; D possibly uses TRBD1 or TRBD2 (5 bases each). There are 14 residues in the CDR3. Germline lookup yields CDR1 MGHRA and CDR2 YSYEKL. The V end was cut by 0 bases, the J end by 7 bases, with 13 bases between. CDR3 residues: CASSQDGGKWEQYF. CDR3 in DNA: TGCGCCAGCAGCCAAGATGGGGGAAAGTGGGAGCAGTACTTC.

The table lists this clone with a few counts. The rearrangement links TRBV30 to TRBJ1-1; TRBD1 is a possible D gene (6 bases). There are 12 residues in the CDR3. V lost 7 bases to trimming and J lost 5 bases, with 14 bases between them. The germline V gene encodes CDR1 GTSNPN and CDR2 SVGIG (reference sequence). Here the CDR3 DNA reads TGTGCCTCAACGAGGCAGGGGACTGAAGCTTTCTTT. As protein: CASTRQGTEAFF.

The V call is TRBV24-1, the J call TRBJ1-1, with a weak D call TRBD1 (5 bases). This CDR3 has 15 residues. The V gene's germline CDR1 is KGHDR and CDR2 SFDVKD. Trimming shortened V by 4 bases and J by 1 base, and 12 bases separated the two germline ends. The CDR3 reads CATSDAGSGNTEAFF. DNA of the CDR3: TGTGCCACCAGTGACGCAGGGTCCGGGAACACTGAAGCTTTCTTT.

This clone appeared once. The gene calls are TRBV9 and TRBJ2-2; tentatively, D is TRBD1 or TRBD2 (6 bases each). V gave up 1 base and J gave up 5 bases, with 15 bases separating them. The CDR3 loop spans 16 amino acids. CDR1 and CDR2 (germline): SGDLS, YYNGEE. CDR3 residues: CASSVLWGAPTGELFF. The CDR3 coding sequence is TGTGCCAGCAGCGTATTGTGGGGGGCGCCAACCGGGGAGCTGTTTTTT.

The rearrangement links TRBV6-1 to TRBJ1-3; D is ambiguous. Trimming stripped 2 bases from V and 0 bases from J, with 11 bases between. The CDR3 is made up of 16 amino acids. Germline V CDR1 and CDR2: MNHNS, SASEGT. The DNA of the CDR3 is TGTGCCAGCAGTGAATCGATCGCAACCTCTGGAAACACCATATATTTT. Its translation is CASSESIATSGNTIYF.

The CDR3 DNA reads as TGTGCCAGCACCCCAGGGGGCTCCGCCGGGTACGAGCAGTACTTC. It yields the protein CASTPGGSAGYEQYF. V and J are TRBV28 and TRBJ2-7; the match to TRBD1 covers 8 bases. With V trimmed by 7 bases and J by 4 bases, 12 bases remained unmatched. This CDR3 comprises 15 residues. In germline, CDR1 is MDHEN, CDR2 SYDVKM. Full variable domain (missing parts from reference TRBV28 and TRBJ2-7): DVKVTQSSRYLVKRTGEKVFLECVQDMDHENMFWYRQDPGLGLRLIYFSYDVKMKEKGDIPEGYSVSREKKERFSLILESASTNQTSMYLCASTPGGSAGYEQYFGPGTRLTVT.

V is TRBV12-5 and J is TRBJ1-2; perhaps TRBD1 as D (5 bases). CDR1 and CDR2 from the germline V gene are LGHNT and FRNRAP. Trimming removed 5 bases at V and 14 bases at J, with 18 bases between. CDR3 length: 12 amino acids. CDR3 sequence reads: CASGHPVGGLTF. The CDR3, as DNA: TGTGCTAGTGGTCACCCTGTGGGGGGTCTAACCTTC.

This clone turned up a few times. The chain joins TRBV27 to TRBJ1-5; TRBD1 might be the D (6 bases). CDR3 size: 15 residues. The germline CDR1 and CDR2 sequences are MNHEY and SMNVEV (reference sequence). The ends were cut back, 3 bases at V and 3 bases at J, with 12 bases in the middle. Here the CDR3 DNA reads TGTGCCAGCAGTTTCGCGGGGGCTACCAATCAGCCCCAGCATTTT. Translated, it gives CASSFAGATNQPQHF.

The sample holds a few counts of this clone. This chain joins TRBV19 and TRBJ1-1; the D gene is possibly TRBD1 (6 bases). CDR1 LNHDA and CDR2 SQIVND come from the germline V gene (reference sequence). Between the trimmed V and J ends, which lost 5 bases and 4 bases, there was a span of 14 bases. The CDR3 is made up of 14 amino acids. For the CDR3, the DNA is TGTGCCAGTAGTCTTACAGGGTTGGGCACTGAAGCTTTCTTT. This sequence encodes CASSLTGLGTEAFF.

V gene TRBV6-5 combines with J gene TRBJ1-1; 10 bases are shared with TRBD1. The CDR3 contains 14 residues. Germline CDR1 is MNHEY and CDR2 is SVGAGI. Germline trimming cut 7 bases from V and 4 bases from J; bases unmatched to any gene: 6. This CDR3 reads CASKSGQGSTEAFF. For the CDR3, the DNA is TGTGCCAGCAAGTCGGGACAGGGGAGCACTGAAGCTTTCTTT.

The chain combines TRBV7-3 with TRBJ1-1; no definite D call. The length of the CDR3 is 14 residues. Trimming shortened V by 6 bases and J by 0 bases, and 11 bases separated the two germline ends. Germline CDR1 reads SGHTA; CDR2 reads FQGTGA. The CDR3 DNA sequence: TGTGCCAGCAGGTCCCAAACTGTGAACACTGAAGCTTTCTTT. Protein product: CASRSQTVNTEAFF.

V gene TRBV12-3 or TRBV12-4 combines with J gene TRBJ1-5, with D tentatively TRBD1 (6 bases). The CDR3 has 13 amino acids. Between the trimmed V and J ends, which lost 6 bases and 4 bases, there was a span of 10 bases. The CDR3 loop reads CASSPQGNQPQHF. DNA for the CDR3: TGTGCCAGCAGCCCCCAGGGGAATCAGCCCCAGCATTTT.

This chain links TRBV28 with TRBJ1-4, with a tentative D call TRBD1 (6 bases). CDR1 is MDHEN, CDR2 SYDVKM, per germline. The CDR3 is 14 amino acids. The ends were cut back, 7 bases at V and 6 bases at J, with 15 bases in the middle. This chain's CDR3 is CASTSTGDYEKLFF. The DNA for the CDR3 is TGTGCCAGCACCTCGACAGGCGACTATGAAAAACTGTTTTTT.

This clone has just one count. This chain joins TRBV5-1 and TRBJ2-5; tentatively, D is TRBD1 (6 bases). The CDR3 covers 14 residues. Germline-derived CDR1 and CDR2 are SGHRS and YFSETQ. The V end was cut by 5 bases, the J end by 4 bases, with 15 bases between. CDR3 loop: CASRLQGPRETQYF. In DNA form, the CDR3 reads TGCGCCAGCAGGTTACAGGGCCCTCGAGAGACCCAGTACTTC.

The rearrangement joins TRBV2 to TRBJ1-2, with D tentatively TRBD1 (6 bases). Trimming pared 0 bases from V and 7 bases from J, leaving 6 bases between. The CDR3 loop spans 12 amino acids. Germline CDR1 SNHLY, CDR2 FYNNEI. In DNA, the CDR3 is TGTGCCAGCAGTGAAGCAGGGGGTGGCTACACCTTC. As protein: CASSEAGGGYTF. The full variable domain, completed using reference TRBV2 and TRBJ1-2, is EPEVTQTPSHQVTQMGQEVILRCVPISNHLYFYWYRQILGQKVEFLVSFYNNEISEKSEIFDDQFSVERPDGSNFTLKIRSTKLEDSAMYFCASSEAGGGYTFGSGTRLTVV.

The chain joins TRBV12-5 to TRBJ2-5; D tentatively reads TRBD1 or TRBD2 (6 bases each). The CDR3 runs 15 residues. Germline-derived CDR1 and CDR2 are LGHNT and FRNRAP. The germline V and J ends were trimmed by 1 base and 5 bases, with 14 bases remaining between them. The CDR3 DNA is TGTGCTAGTGGTTTGGACAAGGGGGGTGGGGAGACCCAGTACTTC. Encoded protein: CASGLDKGGGETQYF.

This rearrangement joins TRBV5-6 to TRBJ1-1; D ambiguous. The germline gives CDR1 SGHDT, CDR2 YYEEEE. This CDR3 is 13 amino acids long. Trimming removed 4 bases at V and 7 bases at J, with 14 bases between. The CDR3, as DNA: TGTGCCAGCAGCCCGGGCGGATTCGGTGAAGCTTTCTTT. It translates to CASSPGGFGEAFF.